This TCR beta chain came from a study of blood T cell repertoires in COVID-19. Background on the study: Acute and convalescent COVID-19 specimens originated in the United States, Italy and Spain. Sources were T cells, B-cell-depleted T cells, or PBMCs; the material itself was cDNA or gDNA.

The germline gives CDR1 MNHGY, CDR2 SVAAGI. V lost 4 bases, J lost 4 bases, and 35 bases lay in between. The CDR3 runs 22 residues. Original analysis: Scientists estimated how many nucleated cells there were by amplifying reference gene primers. Clones were read by immunoSEQ multiplex PCR, and TCRdb kept only the in-frame ones, dropping some. The D gene and trimming were derived from the DNA, and the V and J assignments and clone size from that table. The sample carries about 230,000 clones, 70% to 90% recorded once. Patients in Seattle were enrolled during active infection, then followed longitudinally.

The source of this sequence is a man aged 50-59 years with COVID-19, enrolled during active disease. V gene TRBV6-9 combines with J gene TRBJ1-5; D perhaps matches TRBD1 (6 bases). The sequenced sample was peripheral blood. CDR3 loop: CASSSSEEWGHLKFRRNQPQHF. As DNA, the CDR3 is TGTGCCAGCAGTTCCTCCGAGGAGTGGGGACATTTAAAGTTTCGGAGAAATCAGCCCCAGCATTTT.